Detailed here is one T cell receptor (beta chain). Its antigen is not known. Measured with immunoSEQ multiplex PCR; TCRdb has only the in-frame clones, and not every one. The profile covers some 18,000 clones, with 86% appearing a single time and over 7.5% taken by the ten largest. The time point here: recipient sample about 28 days before transplant, after cytoreduction. Germline CDR1 is SGHVS and CDR2 is FNYEAQ. The V end was cut by 2 bases, the J end by 4 bases, with 12 bases between. CDR3 length: 15 residues. This entry comes from a study of T cell clonotyping in hematopoietic cell transplantation. In the study overall: Cytoreduction preceded collection of pretransplant recipient samples. Study outcomes and limitations: Few recipient clonotypes overlapped donors; over 95% were de novo at given depth.

The source of this sequence is a man aged 50-60 years with acute myeloid leukemia. Some clones in this sample may be carry-over from other donors' samples. The chain links TRBV7-6 to TRBJ1-5; a possible D gene is TRBD1 (5 bases). This sample comprised peripheral blood mononuclear cells, obtained before stem cell transplant. CDR3 coding DNA: TGTGCCAGCAGCTTAAACCAGGGAGAGAATCAGCCCCAGCATTTT. It specifies CASSLNQGENQPQHF.